This T cell receptor (beta chain) was captured in a study of control samples from healthy donors and cancer patients. Sequenced by immunoSEQ multiplex PCR; TCRdb stores in-frame clones only, minus some. This sample has roughly 200,000 clones, with roughly 94% found just once. This clone was counted a single time. V shed 4 bases and J shed 6 bases, with 10 bases lying between them. Germline CDR1 is SGHRS and CDR2 is YFSETQ. This CDR3 spans 13 amino acids. The specimen was blood. The V gene is TRBV5-1, the J gene TRBJ2-2; D possibly corresponds to TRBD2 (5 bases). This clonotype originated in a man aged 50-59 years in good health. CDR3 region: CASSPGGAGELFF. CDR3 DNA: TGCGCCAGCAGCCCTGGAGGAGCCGGGGAGCTGTTTTTT.